This T cell receptor beta chain was documented in a study of shared clonotypes between healthy human individuals. This clone came up once. Donors were healthy HIV-negative adults without recent acute infections or vaccinations. Every donor was a Caucasian adult from Nashville, Tennessee. The authors divided CD4+ cells into CD45RA+ naive and CD45RA-negative memory subsets. This CDR3 comprises 13 residues. V was pared by 0 bases and J by 5 bases, with 6 bases between. Germline V gene data show CDR1 as SGHKS and CDR2 as YYEKEE (reference sequence). Every immunoSEQ plate was one replicate of a subset's evenly spread DNA. Clones were read by immunoSEQ multiplex PCR, and TCRdb kept only the in-frame ones, dropping some. This repertoire shows around 1.4 million clones, approximately 98.5% found once; its top ten account for roughly 0.35%.

The gene calls are TRBV5-5 and TRBJ1-5, with D unclear. Sequenced: naive CD4+ T cells sorted from blood. Stated subset: CD45RA+ positively selected. This TCR was sampled from a young man in good health. CDR3: CASSLVMHQPQHF. CDR3 nucleotide sequence: TGTGCCAGCAGCTTGGTTATGCATCAGCCCCAGCATTTT.